This T cell receptor (beta chain) originates from a study of Graves' ophthalmopathy and Graves' hyperthyroidism. Findings and limits, study-wide: The blood repertoire also included most expanded thyroid clonotypes above 0.001 frequency.

TCR beta CDR3 amplification used RNA transcripts. Amplification began with first-round RT-PCR using HTBI primers, then second-round multiplex PCR was performed. TCRdb processed the multiplex PCR reads anew with MiXCR; each CDR3 protein has one entry. The table records over a million distinct CDR3 sequences, less than 45% of them present only once. Worth noting for this clonotype: Its antigen is still unknown. The limits of the CDR3 on the DNA are not certain, so only TCRdb's listed CDR3 is given.

The CDR3 numbers 24 amino acids, ends counted. Germline loops: CDR1 SEHNR, CDR2 FQNEAQ (reference sequence). This chain joins TRBV7-9 and TRBJ2-7; the D call of TRBD1 is as the table states it, not checked on the DNA. The receptor was derived from an adult man with Graves' hyperthyroidism. Sequencing was done on a sample of peripheral blood or thyroid tissue (not recorded which). CDR3 in amino acids: CASSFYICSARAPGANPSSYEQYF.